This T cell receptor beta chain is from a study of identical twins. Germline V gene lookup returns CDR1 SGHTA and CDR2 FQGNSA. V lost 0 bases and J 3 bases, leaving 11 bases between the germline ends. The CDR3 runs 15 residues. TCRdb ran MiXCR on the 5' RACE reads and lists one entry per CDR3 protein. Here the sample spans hundreds of thousands of distinct CDR3 sequences, 18% being singletons. These same records also appear under a second study, on T cells expressing NK-cell markers.

Input material: PBMCs. The J gene is TRBJ1-2, the V gene TRBV7-2, with D uncertain. This receptor was identified in a young woman in good health. The CDR3 sequence: CASSLAGRADYGYTF. DNA for the CDR3: TGTGCCAGCAGCTTAGCAGGGAGGGCGGACTATGGCTACACCTTC.